This TCR beta chain was retrieved from a study of cytomegalovirus exposure and HLA in healthy donors. Per the germline V gene, CDR1 is MNHEY and CDR2 is SMNVEV (reference sequence). V was cut by 6 bases and J by 3 bases, with 12 bases left in between. CDR3 length equals 13 residues. Vbeta (60) and Jbeta (13) primers were used in the PCR. Here immunoSEQ multiplex PCR was the method, and the copy in TCRdb shows in-frame clones only, minus some. The table includes about 100,000 clones, around four fifths detected once. The study's findings and limits: Productive status was seen about 90% or about 30% of the time for most TCR beta V segments in an earlier analysis.

As regards this clone: Its antigen is unidentified.

This chain links TRBV27 with TRBJ2-7; TRBD1 might be the D (5 bases). What was sequenced was PBMCs. The receptor was derived from a young man in good health and CMV-seronegative. The CDR3 region is CASRDRGIYEQYF. CDR3 bases: TGTGCCAGCAGAGACAGAGGCATCTACGAGCAGTACTTC.